Sequencing of this T cell receptor beta chain was carried out in a study of CD8 T cells in Susac syndrome. Random hexamers were used to reverse transcribe an amount of roughly 0.45 to 1 ug RNA. TCR beta CDR3 was amplified by immunoSEQ covering 54 Vbeta and 13 Jbeta. TCRdb independently ran MiXCR on the immunoSEQ multiplex PCR reads; one entry per CDR3 protein. The sample shows some 130,000 distinct CDR3 sequences, 95% of them seen only once. Remarks on this clonotype: Its antigen is unidentified.

CDR1 is DFQATT and CDR2 is SNEGSKA in the germline V gene (reference sequence). V shed 7 bases and J shed 4 bases, with 8 bases lying between them. The CDR3 spans 11 residues. Sequencing targeted TCR beta in blood CD8+ and CD4+ T cells. General study findings and limits: The authors acknowledged that the study's TCR sequencing and HLA analysis involved relatively few individuals.

Sequencing input: CD8+ T cells from PBMCs. The TCR sequence derives from a human donor with Susac syndrome. The V gene is TRBV20-1, the J gene TRBJ2-1, with a tentative D call TRBD2 (5 bases). The CDR3 loop reads CSGLAYNEQFF. The CDR3 DNA is TGCAGTGGGCTAGCTTACAATGAGCAGTTCTTC.